This entry describes one TCR beta chain. The antigen remains undetermined. This record belongs to a study of T cell responses to AZD1222 COVID-19 vaccine. Study-level information: Second-dose timings of about 4 or about 12 weeks were pooled.

Study findings and constraints: The CD4 TCRs associated with vaccination extended across spike and predominated at 160-218 and 743-854. Scientists sampled the repertoires only once the peak T cell response had passed. The reported proportion of spike-specific TCRs targeting unmutated variant regions was nearly half.

The CDR3 length is 16 residues. Germline-derived CDR1 and CDR2 are SNHLY and FYNNEI. V was clipped by 6 bases and J by 4 bases; unmatched bases: 9. Clones were read by immunoSEQ multiplex PCR, and TCRdb kept only the in-frame ones, dropping some. This table holds 150,000 or so clones, 75% to 90% found once. This chain uses TRBV2 with TRBJ1-6, with TRBD1 identical over 7 bases. The receptor's source is an adult in good health. The sample in question was peripheral blood, obtained on day 0 of AZD1222 vaccination. DNA for the CDR3: TGTGCCAGCAGCGCCCACGGGGACAGTTATAATTCACCCCTCCACTTT. It yields the protein CASSAHGDSYNSPLHF. Combining the CDR3 with reference TRBV2 and TRBJ1-6 gives the whole variable domain EPEVTQTPSHQVTQMGQEVILRCVPISNHLYFYWYRQILGQKVEFLVSFYNNEISEKSEIFDDQFSVERPDGSNFTLKIRSTKLEDSAMYFCASSAHGDSYNSPLHFGNGTRLTVT.